Listed here are 2 T cell receptor beta chains from one sample, sequenced in a study of cytomegalovirus exposure and HLA in healthy donors. The PCR contained 60 Vbeta and 13 Jbeta primers. Method: immunoSEQ multiplex PCR; TCRdb's copy keeps in-frame clones and lacks some. The sample carries 150,000 to 200,000 clones, over 60% recorded once. Material for sequencing was PBMCs. These receptors all stem from a woman aged 45-65 years in good health and CMV-seropositive.

The V and J genes are TRBV7-8 and TRBJ1-1, with unresolved D. From germline, CDR1 is SGHVS and CDR2 FQNEAQ. Trimming cost V 6 bases and J 6 bases, with 14 bases left between them. CDR3 length equals 13 residues. The CDR3 spells CASRSGVLAEAFF. The CDR3 region has the DNA TGTGCCAGCAGATCCGGAGTTTTAGCTGAAGCTTTCTTT.

This chain uses TRBV4-1 with TRBJ1-2; no definite D call. The CDR3 covers 15 residues. The V and J ends lost 10 bases and 8 bases respectively, with 26 bases between them. Looked up from germline, CDR1 is MGHRA and CDR2 is YSYEKL. CDR3 sequence: CATKRDMIVTLGYTF. The CDR3 DNA is TGCGCCACGAAACGCGACATGATTGTGACATTAGGCTACACCTTC.